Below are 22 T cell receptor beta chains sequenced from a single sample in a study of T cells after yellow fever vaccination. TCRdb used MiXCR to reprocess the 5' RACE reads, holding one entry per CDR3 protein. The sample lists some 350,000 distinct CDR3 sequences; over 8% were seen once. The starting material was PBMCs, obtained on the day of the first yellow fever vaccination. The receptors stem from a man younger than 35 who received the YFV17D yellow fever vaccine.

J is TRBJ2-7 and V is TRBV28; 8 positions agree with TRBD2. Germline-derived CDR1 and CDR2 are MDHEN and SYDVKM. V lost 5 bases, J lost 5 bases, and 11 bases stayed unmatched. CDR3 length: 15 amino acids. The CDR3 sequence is CASSPSGSSVHEQYV. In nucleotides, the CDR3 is TGTGCCAGCAGTCCCAGCGGGAGTTCGGTCCACGAGCAGTACGTC.

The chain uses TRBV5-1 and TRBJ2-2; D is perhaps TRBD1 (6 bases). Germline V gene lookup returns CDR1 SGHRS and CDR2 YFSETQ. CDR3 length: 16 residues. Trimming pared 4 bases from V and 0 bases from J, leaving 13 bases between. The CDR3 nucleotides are TGCGCCAGCAGCATCCAGGGGTCTGCGAACACCGGGGAGCTGTTTTTT. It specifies CASSIQGSANTGELFF.

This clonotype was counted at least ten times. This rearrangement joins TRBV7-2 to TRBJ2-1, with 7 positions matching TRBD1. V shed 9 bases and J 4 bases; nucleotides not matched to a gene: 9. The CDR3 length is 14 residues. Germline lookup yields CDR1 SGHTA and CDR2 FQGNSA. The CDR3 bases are TGTGCCAGTCGGCGACAGGGATCGTACAATGAGCAGTTCTTC. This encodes CASRRQGSYNEQFF.

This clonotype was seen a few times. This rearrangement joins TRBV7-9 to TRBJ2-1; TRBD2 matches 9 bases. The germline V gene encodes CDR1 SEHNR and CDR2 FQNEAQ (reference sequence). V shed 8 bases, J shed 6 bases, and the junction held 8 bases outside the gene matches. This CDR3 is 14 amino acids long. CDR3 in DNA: TGTGCCAGCCATTTTCCGGGACTAGCCAATGAGCAGTTCTTC. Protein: CASHFPGLANEQFF.

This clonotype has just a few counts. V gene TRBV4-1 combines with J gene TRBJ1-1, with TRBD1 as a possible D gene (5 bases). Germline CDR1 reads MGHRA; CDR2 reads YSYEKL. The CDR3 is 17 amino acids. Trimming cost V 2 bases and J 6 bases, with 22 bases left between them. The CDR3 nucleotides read TGCGCCAGCAGCCAAAGGCTTGTGGGGCTTCTCGTCGCTGAAGCTTTCTTT. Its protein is CASSQRLVGLLVAEAFF.

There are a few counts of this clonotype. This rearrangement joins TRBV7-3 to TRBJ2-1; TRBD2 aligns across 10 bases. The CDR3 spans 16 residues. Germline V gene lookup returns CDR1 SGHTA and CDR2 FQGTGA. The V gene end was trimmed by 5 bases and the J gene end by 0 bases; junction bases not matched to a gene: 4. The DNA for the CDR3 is TGTGCCAGCAGCCTAGCGGGGGATATCTCCTACAATGAGCAGTTCTTC. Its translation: CASSLAGDISYNEQFF.

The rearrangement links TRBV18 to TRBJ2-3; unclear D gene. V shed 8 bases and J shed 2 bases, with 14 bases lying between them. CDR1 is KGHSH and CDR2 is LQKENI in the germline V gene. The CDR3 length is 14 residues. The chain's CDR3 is CASMRGRSTDTQYF. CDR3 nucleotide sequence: TGTGCCAGCATGCGAGGTAGATCCACAGATACGCAGTATTTT.

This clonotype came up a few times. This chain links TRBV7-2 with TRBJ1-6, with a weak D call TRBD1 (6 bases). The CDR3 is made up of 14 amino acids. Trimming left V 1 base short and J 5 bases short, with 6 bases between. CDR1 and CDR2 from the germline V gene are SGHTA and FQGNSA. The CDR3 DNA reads TGTGCCAGCAGCTTAGACAGGGATAATTCACCCCTCCACTTT. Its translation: CASSLDRDNSPLHF.

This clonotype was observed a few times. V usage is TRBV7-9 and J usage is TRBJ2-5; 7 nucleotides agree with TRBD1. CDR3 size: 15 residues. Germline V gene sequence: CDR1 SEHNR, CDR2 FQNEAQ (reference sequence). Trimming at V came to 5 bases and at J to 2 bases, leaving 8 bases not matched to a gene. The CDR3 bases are TGTGCCAGCAGCCCGGGGACAGCAGAACAAGAGACCCAGTACTTC. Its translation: CASSPGTAEQETQYF. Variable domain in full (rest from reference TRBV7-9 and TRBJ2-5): DTGVSQNPRHKITKRGQNVTFRCDPISEHNRLYWYRQTLGQGPEFLTYFQNEAQLEKSRLLSDRFSAERPKGSFSTLEIQRTEQGDSAMYLCASSPGTAEQETQYFGPGTRLLVL.

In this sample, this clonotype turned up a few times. CDR3 DNA sequence: TGTGCCAGCAGCTCCGTAGCGGCCACAGATACGCAGTATTTT. Protein: CASSSVAATDTQYF. The V and J genes are TRBV7-2 and TRBJ2-3; D possibly corresponds to TRBD2 (6 bases). V was clipped by 4 bases and J by 2 bases, with 10 bases between them. In germline, CDR1 is SGHTA, CDR2 FQGNSA. The CDR3 runs 14 residues.

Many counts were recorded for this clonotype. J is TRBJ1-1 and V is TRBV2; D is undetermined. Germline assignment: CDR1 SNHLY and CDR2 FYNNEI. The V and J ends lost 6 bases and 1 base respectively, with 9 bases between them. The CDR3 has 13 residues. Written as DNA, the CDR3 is TGTGCCAGCAGAGGCAATCGGAACACTGAAGCTTTCTTT. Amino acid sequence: CASRGNRNTEAFF.

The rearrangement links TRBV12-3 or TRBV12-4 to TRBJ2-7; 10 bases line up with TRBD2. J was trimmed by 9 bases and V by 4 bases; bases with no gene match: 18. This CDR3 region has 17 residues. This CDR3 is CASSSAGLAPLSYLQYF. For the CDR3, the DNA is TGTGCCAGCAGTTCCGCGGGACTAGCGCCACTCTCCTATTTGCAGTACTTC.

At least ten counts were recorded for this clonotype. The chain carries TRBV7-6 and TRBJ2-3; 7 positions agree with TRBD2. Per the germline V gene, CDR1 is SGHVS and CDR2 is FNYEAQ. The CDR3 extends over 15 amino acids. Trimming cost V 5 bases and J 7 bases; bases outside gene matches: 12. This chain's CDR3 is CASSRAGPGRNTQYF. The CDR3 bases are TGTGCCAGCAGCCGAGCGGGACCAGGGAGAAATACGCAGTATTTT.

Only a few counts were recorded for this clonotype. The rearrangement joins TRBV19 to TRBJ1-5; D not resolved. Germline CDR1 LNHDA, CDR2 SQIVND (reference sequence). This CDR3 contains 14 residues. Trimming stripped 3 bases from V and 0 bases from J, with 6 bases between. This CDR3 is CASSIGVSNQPQHF. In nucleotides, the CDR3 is TGTGCCAGTAGTATCGGGGTTAGCAATCAGCCCCAGCATTTT.

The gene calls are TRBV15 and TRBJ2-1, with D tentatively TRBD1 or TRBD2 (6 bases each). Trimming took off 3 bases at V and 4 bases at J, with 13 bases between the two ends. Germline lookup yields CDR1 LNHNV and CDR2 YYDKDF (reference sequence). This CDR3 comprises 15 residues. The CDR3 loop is CATSRVGAGYNEQFF. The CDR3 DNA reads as TGTGCCACCAGCAGGGTGGGGGCGGGGTACAATGAGCAGTTCTTC.

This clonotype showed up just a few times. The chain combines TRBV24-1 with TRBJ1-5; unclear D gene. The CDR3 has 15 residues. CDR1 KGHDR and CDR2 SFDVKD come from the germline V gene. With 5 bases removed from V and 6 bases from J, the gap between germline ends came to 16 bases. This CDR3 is CATSGGPGGGQPQHF. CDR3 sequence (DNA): TGTGCCACCAGTGGCGGCCCGGGAGGCGGTCAGCCCCAGCATTTT.

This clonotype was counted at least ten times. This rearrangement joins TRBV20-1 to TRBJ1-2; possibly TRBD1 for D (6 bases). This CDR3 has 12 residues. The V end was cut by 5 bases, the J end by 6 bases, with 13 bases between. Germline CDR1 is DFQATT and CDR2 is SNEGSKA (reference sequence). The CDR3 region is CSALSGVDGYTF. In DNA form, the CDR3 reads TGCAGTGCTCTCTCAGGGGTCGATGGCTACACCTTC.

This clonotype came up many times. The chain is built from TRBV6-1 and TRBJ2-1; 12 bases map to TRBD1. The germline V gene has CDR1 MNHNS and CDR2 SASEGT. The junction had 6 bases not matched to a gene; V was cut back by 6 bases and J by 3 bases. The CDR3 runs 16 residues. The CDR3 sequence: CASSKGTGGLYNEQFF. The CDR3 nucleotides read TGTGCCAGCAGCAAGGGGACAGGGGGCCTCTACAATGAGCAGTTCTTC.

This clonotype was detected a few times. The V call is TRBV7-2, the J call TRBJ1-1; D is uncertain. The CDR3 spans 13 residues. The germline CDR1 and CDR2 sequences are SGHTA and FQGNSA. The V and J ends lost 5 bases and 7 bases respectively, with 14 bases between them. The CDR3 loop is CASSPEANREAFF. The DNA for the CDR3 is TGTGCCAGCAGCCCAGAAGCTAACCGTGAAGCTTTCTTT.

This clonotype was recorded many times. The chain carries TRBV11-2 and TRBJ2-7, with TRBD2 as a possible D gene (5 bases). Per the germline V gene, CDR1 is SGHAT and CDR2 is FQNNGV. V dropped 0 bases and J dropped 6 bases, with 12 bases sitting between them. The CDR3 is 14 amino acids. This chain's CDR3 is CASSLDGRASEQYF. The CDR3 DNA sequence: TGTGCCAGCAGCTTAGATGGGCGGGCCTCCGAGCAGTACTTC.

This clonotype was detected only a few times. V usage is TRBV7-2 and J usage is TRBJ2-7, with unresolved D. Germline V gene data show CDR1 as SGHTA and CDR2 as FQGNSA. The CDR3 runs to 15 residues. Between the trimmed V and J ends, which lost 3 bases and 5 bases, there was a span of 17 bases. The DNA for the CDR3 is TGTGCCAGCAGCTTCGCTGTCTCCCCACCCAACGAGCAGTACTTC. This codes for CASSFAVSPPNEQYF. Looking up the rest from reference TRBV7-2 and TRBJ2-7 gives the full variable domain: GAGVSQSPSNKVTEKGKDVELRCDPISGHTALYWYRQSLGQGLEFLIYFQGNSAPDKSGLPSDRFSAERTGGSVSTLTIQRTQQEDSAVYLCASSFAVSPPNEQYFGPGTRLTVT.

For the CDR3, the DNA is TGTGCCAGCAGTCCCGGACAGGGACACGAGCAGTACTTC. Protein: CASSPGQGHEQYF. This chain links TRBV5-4 with TRBJ2-7; 8 nucleotides match TRBD1. The CDR3 spans 13 residues. Germline CDR1 is SGHNT and CDR2 is YYREEE (reference sequence). With 5 bases clipped from V and 5 bases from J, the junction kept 6 bases outside the gene matches.